The source of this T cell receptor (beta chain) is a study of blood T cell repertoires in COVID-19. Background on the study: The United States, Italy and Spain supplied acute and convalescent COVID-19 samples.

In the study's own analysis: Reference gene primer amplification in the assay estimated nucleated cell counts. Measured with immunoSEQ multiplex PCR; TCRdb has only the in-frame clones, and not every one. V, J and clone size are taken as reported in that table, and D and trimming were inferred from the DNA itself. The table lists 150,000 to 200,000 clones, roughly nine tenths of them singletons. Trimming removed 3 bases from V and 1 base from J, with 8 bases in between. CDR1 KGHSH and CDR2 LQKENI come from the germline V gene. This CDR3 comprises 14 residues. About this clone itself: The same CDR3 arises from other DNA sequences in this sample as well.

This clonotype was obtained from a man aged 40-49 years with acute or convalescent COVID-19. The rearrangement joins TRBV18 to TRBJ2-3; weak D call: TRBD2 (6 bases). What was sequenced was peripheral blood. The CDR3 nucleotides read TGTGCCAGCTCACCGGGGGGAGGCACAGATACGCAGTATTTT. Protein sequence: CASSPGGGTDTQYF.